Shown below are 19 T cell receptor beta chains from a single sample sequenced in a study of vaccination and CD4 T cells after COVID-19 (dated by TCRdb to between 2021 and 2024). Library generation was performed with PCR. These reads were obtained on an Illumina iSeq 100. At the Johns Hopkins FTIC core, DNA from the cultured CD4+ T cells underwent TCR sequencing with the Oncomine TCR Beta short-read assay. TCRdb reworked the public reads: Q25 trimming with fastp, MiXCR clone assembly, productive beta chains retained. Rows are unified per CDR3 protein, each entry keeping the most common DNA and genes. Counted in this sample were 5,000 to 8,000 distinct CDR3 sequences; around 48% of them appeared once. Of the sample, under 30% falls within the top ten clones. Their specific antigens are unknown. The treatment or condition label, read with the paper, signifies: roughly 11-day PBMC culture with coronavirus spike peptide pools or control peptides (ViraFEST assay). CD4+ T cells from unexposed donors were collected before the COVID-19 pandemic (2011-2018).

The sample taken for sequencing was CD4+ T cells from blood, cultured in vitro. These receptors were collected from a human donor in good health.

In this sample, this clonotype turned up a few times. The rearrangement joins TRBV2 to TRBJ2-7; no firm D call. Germline CDR1 and CDR2: SNHLY and FYNNEI. Trimming shortened V by 0 bases and J by 0 bases, and 9 bases separated the two germline ends. The CDR3 consists of 15 residues. CDR3 amino acids: CASSEAPVFSYEQYF. CDR3 in DNA: TGTGCCAGCAGTGAAGCTCCAGTCTTCTCCTACGAGCAGTACTTC. Together with reference TRBV2 and TRBJ2-7, the CDR3 gives the full variable domain: EPEVTQTPSHQVTQMGQEVILRCVPISNHLYFYWYRQILGQKVEFLVSFYNNEISEKSEIFDDQFSVERPDGSNFTLKIRSTKLEDSAMYFCASSEAPVFSYEQYFGPGTRLTVT.

DNA for the CDR3: TGTGCCAGTAGCAACAGGGAAAGTTCTGGCTACACCTTC. Protein: CASSNRESSGYTF. This chain uses TRBV19 with TRBJ1-2, with D possibly matching TRBD1 (6 bases). The CDR3 loop spans 13 amino acids. The germline V gene has CDR1 LNHDA and CDR2 SQIVND (reference sequence). V lost 6 bases and J 7 bases, leaving 15 bases between the germline ends.

This clonotype was recorded only once. V and J are TRBV19 and TRBJ1-5; 7 bases map to TRBD1. The germline gives CDR1 LNHDA, CDR2 SQIVND (reference sequence). The CDR3 totals 17 residues. After removal of 4 bases from V and 4 bases from J, the junction contained 13 bases not matched to a gene. The CDR3 region has the DNA TGTGCCAGTAGTAGCGACAGGGAGGGACGTGCGAATCAGCCCCAGCATTTT. Amino acid sequence: CASSSDREGRANQPQHF.

This chain joins TRBV20-1 and TRBJ1-2, with D hard to call. The CDR3 is made up of 13 amino acids. Germline CDR1 and CDR2: DFQATT and SNEGSKA (reference sequence). Trimming stripped 2 bases from V and 8 bases from J, with 15 bases between. The CDR3 DNA reads TGCAGTGCTAGAATTTGGCCAGCGTGGGGCTACACCTTC. It is translated as CSARIWPAWGYTF.

The V and J genes are TRBV10-3 and TRBJ2-7; D possibly corresponds to TRBD1 (5 bases). The germline V and J ends were trimmed by 5 bases and 7 bases, with 15 bases remaining between them. Germline lookup yields CDR1 ENHRY and CDR2 SYGVKD. The CDR3 is made up of 13 amino acids. CDR3 residues: CAISQQTDSEQYF. DNA for the CDR3: TGTGCCATCAGTCAGCAGACAGACAGTGAGCAGTACTTC.

The chain carries TRBV6-5 and TRBJ1-2; unclear D gene. Germline loops: CDR1 MNHEY, CDR2 SVGAGI. The CDR3 runs 15 residues. Trimming left V 0 bases short and J 8 bases short, with 16 bases between. CDR3 bases: TGTGCCAGCAGTTACTCGGGCAGGCCGGAGGAGGGCTACACCTTC. Translating gives CASSYSGRPEEGYTF.

This clonotype was detected only a few times. The V call is TRBV20-1, the J call TRBJ1-2; TRBD1 matches at 7 bases. The CDR3 has 12 amino acids. J lost 6 bases, V lost 3 bases, and 4 bases had no gene match. In germline, CDR1 is DFQATT, CDR2 SNEGSKA (reference sequence). CDR3 sequence reads: CSASTGAHGYTF. As DNA, the CDR3 is TGCAGTGCTAGTACAGGGGCCCATGGCTACACCTTC.

This clonotype is a singleton in its sample. This chain connects TRBV7-9 to TRBJ2-5, with 12 bases matching TRBD1. V was clipped by 5 bases and J by 4 bases; unmatched bases: 8. In germline, CDR1 is SEHNR, CDR2 FQNEAQ (reference sequence). The CDR3 loop spans 16 amino acids. CDR3 DNA: TGTGCCAGCAGCGCCGGGACAGGGGGCGAAGTAGAGACCCAGTACTTC. It yields the protein CASSAGTGGEVETQYF.

The CDR3 is CASSLNRNSNQPQHF. As DNA, the CDR3 is TGTGCCAGCAGTTTAAACAGGAATAGCAATCAGCCCCAGCATTTT. This chain joins TRBV27 and TRBJ1-5; D is possibly TRBD1 (5 bases). Germline CDR1 MNHEY, CDR2 SMNVEV (reference sequence). Trimming took 2 bases from V and 0 from J, leaving 8 bases between them. There are 15 residues in the CDR3.

The gene calls are TRBV29-1 and TRBJ1-1, with TRBD1 matching over 10 bases. Germline CDR1 is SQVTM and CDR2 is ANQGSEA. The V segment lost 3 bases and the J segment 5 bases; nucleotides outside the gene matches: 3. CDR3 length: 13 amino acids. This chain's CDR3 is CSVDRDRGTEAFF. The CDR3 DNA reads as TGCAGCGTTGACCGGGACAGGGGAACTGAAGCTTTCTTT.

The V gene is TRBV15, the J gene TRBJ1-2, with D unresolved. The length of the CDR3 is 12 residues. The V and J ends lost 0 bases and 8 bases respectively, with 7 bases between them. Germline V gives CDR1 LNHNV, CDR2 YYDKDF (reference sequence). In nucleotides, the CDR3 is TGTGCCACCAGCAGAGACAGGATCGGCTACACCTTC. This translates into CATSRDRIGYTF.

This clonotype was detected a few times. The chain joins TRBV19 to TRBJ2-5; 7 bases match TRBD1. This CDR3 region has 13 residues. Germline V lookup: CDR1 LNHDA, CDR2 SQIVND (reference sequence). The junction had 7 bases not matched to a gene; V was cut back by 7 bases and J by 5 bases. DNA for the CDR3: TGTGCCAGTACCGAGACAGGGATGGAGACCCAGTACTTC. Translating gives CASTETGMETQYF.

CDR3 nucleotides: TGTGCCTGGAGCCCCGGACAGGGAAAGACCCAGTACTTC. Translation: CAWSPGQGKTQYF. The J gene is TRBJ2-5, the V gene TRBV30, with TRBD1 matching over 8 bases. CDR3 size: 13 residues. Germline V CDR1 and CDR2: GTSNPN, SVGIG (reference sequence). V was clipped by 3 bases and J by 6 bases; unmatched bases: 6.

This clonotype was seen only a few times. The chain has TRBV20-1 and TRBJ1-1; the D gene is possibly TRBD1 (6 bases). The V end lost 1 base, the J end lost 1 base, and 10 bases lay between the germline ends. Germline lookup yields CDR1 DFQATT and CDR2 SNEGSKA (reference sequence). The CDR3 contains 14 residues. The CDR3 here is CSARAGRGNTEAFF. Here the CDR3 DNA reads TGCAGTGCTAGAGCCGGCAGGGGGAACACTGAAGCTTTCTTT.

The chain couples TRBV6-1 to TRBJ2-3; 9 bases are shared with TRBD1. The V gene's germline CDR1 is MNHNS and CDR2 SASEGT. The CDR3 consists of 15 residues. V lost 5 bases to trimming and J lost 4 bases; unmatched junction nucleotides: 7. The CDR3 DNA reads TGTGCCAGCAGTCTTGGACAGGGGACGGCAGATACGCAGTATTTT. This translates into CASSLGQGTADTQYF.

In its sample, this clonotype was seen once. V is TRBV5-4 and J is TRBJ1-1; D is unclear. Trimming took 4 bases from V and 3 from J, leaving 10 bases between them. The CDR3 consists of 13 residues. Per germline, CDR1 SGHNT and CDR2 YYREEE (reference sequence). CDR3 region: CASSRGTDTEAFF. The CDR3 DNA reads as TGTGCCAGCAGCCGCGGAACCGACACTGAAGCTTTCTTT.

The gene calls are TRBV6-2 or TRBV6-3 and TRBJ1-1, with a weak D call TRBD1 (6 bases). Germline CDR1 is MNHEY and CDR2 is SVGEGT. CDR3 size: 14 residues. V was clipped by 6 bases and J by 3 bases, with 14 bases between them. The CDR3 protein is CASRKGGKDTEAFF. The CDR3 DNA reads TGTGCCAGCAGAAAGGGGGGTAAGGACACTGAAGCTTTCTTT.

This clonotype was observed a few times. This chain connects TRBV6-1 to TRBJ1-1; no clear D. Looked up from germline, CDR1 is MNHNS and CDR2 is SASEGT. V was trimmed by 10 bases and J by 11 bases, leaving 11 bases between them. The CDR3 consists of 9 residues. The CDR3 spells CATPGWAFF. The CDR3 DNA reads as TGTGCCACCCCCGGTTGGGCTTTCTTT.

The chain joins TRBV5-4 to TRBJ2-6; TRBD1 might be the D (6 bases). V was pared by 6 bases and J by 0 bases, with 19 bases between. Germline V gene lookup returns CDR1 SGHNT and CDR2 YYREEE (reference sequence). CDR3 length: 18 amino acids. The CDR3 here is CASIPSGGHPSGANVLTF. CDR3 in DNA: TGTGCCAGCATCCCAAGTGGGGGACATCCCTCTGGGGCCAACGTCCTGACTTTC.